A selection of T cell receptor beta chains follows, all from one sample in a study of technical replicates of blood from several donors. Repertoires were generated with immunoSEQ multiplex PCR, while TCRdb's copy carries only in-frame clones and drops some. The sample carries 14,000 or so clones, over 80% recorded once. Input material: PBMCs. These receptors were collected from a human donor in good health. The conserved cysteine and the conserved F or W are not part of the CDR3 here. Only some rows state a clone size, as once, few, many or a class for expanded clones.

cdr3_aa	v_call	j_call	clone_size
ASSIGHNQPQH	TRBV19	TRBJ1-5	.
ASSSGDATNEKLF	TRBV28	TRBJ1-4	.
ASSPVGAGNTIY	TRBV7-6	TRBJ1-3	.
ASSWTSGSEQF	TRBV6-5	TRBJ2-1	.
ASSFAGTSGSETQY	TRBV7-7	TRBJ2-5	.
ASSPGQGGPEAF	TRBV27	TRBJ1-1	.
ASRAGVGETQY	TRBV25-1	TRBJ2-5	.
ASGVGQNTEAF	TRBV10-2	TRBJ1-1	.
ASSLLVTGGGPYEQY	TRBV27	TRBJ2-7	.
ASSIGSPGTNEKLF	TRBV19	TRBJ1-4	.
ASSSATGETGYGYT	TRBV18	TRBJ1-2	few
ASSELSGEQF	TRBV2	TRBJ2-1	.
ASSDSRSNTEAF	TRBV2	TRBJ1-1	.
ASSPRFLGTSGLSNTGELF	TRBV2	TRBJ2-2	.
ASSLQGWGKF	TRBV19	TRBJ2-1	.
ASSSVWRGGYT	TRBV27	TRBJ1-2	.
ASSLHWTADNEQF	TRBV27	TRBJ2-1	.
ASLTGMNTEAF	TRBV2	TRBJ1-1	.
ASSDKGDYNEQF	TRBV6-4	TRBJ2-1	medium-sized